This TCR beta chain comes out of a study of cytomegalovirus exposure and HLA in healthy donors. Study at large: Across some 400 genotyped donors, about 86% landed in the Caucasian-associated ancestry cluster.

Findings and limits, study-wide: The listing of approximately 160 TCR beta chains classed them as cytomegalovirus-associated. Follow-up analysis found HLA locus-dependent TCR association rates, highest for DRB1 and lowest for HLA-C.

This clone was observed once. Its antigen is not known. V dropped 5 bases and J dropped 0; count of bases not matched to a gene: 0. Germline V gene lookup returns CDR1 SGHAT and CDR2 FQNNGV. This CDR3 is built from 15 residues. 13 Jbeta primers and 60 Vbeta primers were used for the PCR. Sequencing was performed with immunoSEQ multiplex PCR; in TCRdb, only in-frame clones are kept and a portion is missing. Altogether about 130,000 clones are present, about 80% being singletons, with the ten largest covering about 0.94%. This TCR was recovered from a human donor in good health. The specimen sequenced was PBMCs. J is TRBJ2-1 and V is TRBV11-2; 11 bases are a match to TRBD2. CDR3 nucleotide sequence: TGTGCCAGCAGCCTAGCGGGGGGCTCCTACAATGAGCAGTTCTTC. Protein: CASSLAGGSYNEQFF.